Listed below are T cell receptor beta chains from one sample, sequenced in a study of T cell responses to AZD1222 COVID-19 vaccine. Using immunoSEQ multiplex PCR, the repertoire was profiled, and TCRdb retains in-frame clones only, with some absent. Here the sample spans about 140,000 clones, about 92% being singletons. The material sequenced was peripheral blood, taken after recovery from COVID-19. The receptors were sampled from an adult who had recovered from COVID-19. CDR3s include the opening cysteine and the closing phenylalanine or tryptophan. Fields, in order: clone size, D gene, V gene, J gene, CDR3 DNA, CDR3 protein. The D gene is left open where the match is weak. Expanded clones get a size class; other rows say once, few or many, or leave the size out.

.	TRBD1	TRBV5-4	TRBJ2-7	TGTGCCAGCAGCCGGAGACAGGGGGCGGGAGACGAGCAGTACTTC	CASSRRQGAGDEQYF
.	.	TRBV7-9	TRBJ2-7	TGTGCCAGCACCCCACCGGGCCCCTCGGGCGAGCAGTACTTC	CASTPPGPSGEQYF
.	.	TRBV6-1	TRBJ2-2	TGTGCCAGCAGTGAGACGAGGGGCACCGGGGAGCTGTTTTTT	CASSETRGTGELFF
.	.	TRBV14	TRBJ2-7	TGTGCCAGCAGCCAGGGACTCTTGAAGTTGTACGAGCAGTACTTC	CASSQGLLKLYEQYF
.	.	TRBV27	TRBJ2-3	TGTGCCAGCAGTTTACGGGAAGGGGATACGCAGTATTTT	CASSLREGDTQYF
.	TRBD2	TRBV29-1	TRBJ2-5	TGCAGCGTTGAAGCGGCGGGGAGGGAAGAGACCCAGTACTTC	CSVEAAGREETQYF
.	.	TRBV6-5	TRBJ2-7	TGTGCCAGCAGTTACGGGGGCCTACTCACCCACGAGCAGTACTTC	CASSYGGLLTHEQYF
once	.	TRBV3-1/TRBV3-2	TRBJ2-7	TGTGCCAGCAGCCCCTCCGGACCCGGGTTCGGTTACGAGCAGTACTTC	CASSPSGPGFGYEQYF
.	.	TRBV4-1	TRBJ2-2	TGCGCCAGCAGTCCTTATTCCGGGGAGCTGTTTTTT	CASSPYSGELFF
.	.	TRBV12-3/TRBV12-4	TRBJ2-7	TGTGCCAGCAGTTTTGTCGACTCCTACGAGCAGTACTTC	CASSFVDSYEQYF
.	TRBD2	TRBV6-6	TRBJ2-7	TGTGCCAGCAGTTCCCACGGACTAGCGGGACCGGAGCAGTACTTC	CASSSHGLAGPEQYF
.	.	TRBV14	TRBJ1-2	TGTGCCAGCAGCCAAGAACAGCTCTATGGCTACACCTTC	CASSQEQLYGYTF
.	TRBD1	TRBV18	TRBJ1-5	TGTGCCAGCTCATATCAGGGGGCGAGCAATCAGCCCCAGCATTTT	CASSYQGASNQPQHF
few	TRBD1	TRBV2	TRBJ2-7	TGTGCCAGCAGTGCCGGGACAGGGGGTAGCGCCTACGAGCAGTACTTC	CASSAGTGGSAYEQYF
.	.	TRBV28	TRBJ1-5	TGTGCCAGCAGTTTTAGGAGGGTGGGTCAGCCCCAGCATTTT	CASSFRRVGQPQHF
.	.	TRBV2	TRBJ2-7	TGTGCCAGCAGTGGAAGGGCAGTTGACGAGCAGTACTTC	CASSGRAVDEQYF
.	.	TRBV5-4	TRBJ2-7	TGTGCCAGCAGCTTTTGGAGCACCCCTCACGAGCAGTACTTC	CASSFWSTPHEQYF
.	TRBD1	TRBV28	TRBJ1-2	TGTGCCAGCAGGGGACAGGGCAACTATGGCTACACCTTC	CASRGQGNYGYTF
.	.	TRBV28	TRBJ2-7	TGTGCCAGCAGTGGACAGTTCAAGGGGTCCAGGGAGAACTTC	CASSGQFKGSRENF
.	.	TRBV6-4	TRBJ1-1	TGTGCCACCCCCCTTCCCGGGGCGGAGAACACTGAAGCTTTCTTT	CATPLPGAENTEAFF
.	TRBD2	TRBV4-2	TRBJ2-2	TGTGCCAGCAGCTCCCGACTAGCGGGGGACACCGGGGAGCTGTTTTTT	CASSSRLAGDTGELFF
.	.	TRBV2	TRBJ2-7	TGTGCCAGCAAGAAGACGGAGAGCTCCTACGAGCAGTACTTC	CASKKTESSYEQYF
.	.	TRBV15	TRBJ1-1	TGTGCCACCAGCAGACAGGGTCATGAAGCTTTCTTT	CATSRQGHEAFF
.	TRBD1	TRBV5-1	TRBJ1-1	TGCGCCAGCAGCTTAGAGACAGGGAGGAACACTGAAGCTTTCTTT	CASSLETGRNTEAFF
once	.	TRBV19	TRBJ1-1	TGTGCCAGTAGCCGGGGGGGGTCATCGGGCATGAACACTGAAGCTTTCTTT	CASSRGGSSGMNTEAFF
.	.	TRBV7-9	TRBJ2-7	TGTGCCAGCAGCTCGGACCCCTACGAGCAGTACTTC	CASSSDPYEQYF
.	.	TRBV23-1	TRBJ1-2	TGCGCCAGCAGTCCCCGTCCCGGGGGCTACACCTTC	CASSPRPGGYTF
.	TRBD2	TRBV2	TRBJ2-5	TGTGCCAGCAGTCTGGGACTAGCTCACCAAGAGACCCAGTACTTC	CASSLGLAHQETQYF
.	.	TRBV5-4	TRBJ2-7	TGTGCCAGCAGCTTGGGGGCAGGGGACTACGAGCAGTACTTC	CASSLGAGDYEQYF
.	.	TRBV3-1/TRBV3-2	TRBJ1-3	TGTGCCAGCAGCCCACAGGACTCTGGAAACACCATATATTTT	CASSPQDSGNTIYF
once	.	TRBV11-2	TRBJ2-1	TGTGCCAGCAGCTCCAACAGGGGGGGGGAGCAGTTCTTC	CASSSNRGGEQFF
.	TRBD2	TRBV9	TRBJ2-1	TGTGCCAGCAGTTCTAGCGGGTTCAGCTACAATGAGCAGTTCTTC	CASSSSGFSYNEQFF
.	.	TRBV27	TRBJ1-5	TGTGCCAGCAGTTATTCAGCACCCCGGGTGGGATGGAATCAGCCCCAGCATTTT	CASSYSAPRVGWNQPQHF
.	.	TRBV28	TRBJ2-3	TGTGCCAGCAGCCCAGGACTTTTCTTTAGCACAGATACGCAGTATTTT	CASSPGLFFSTDTQYF
.	.	TRBV27	TRBJ2-3	TGTGCCAGCAGCCCAGGCAGGGGTCCCACAGATACGCAGTATTTT	CASSPGRGPTDTQYF
.	TRBD2	TRBV7-3	TRBJ2-7	TGTGCCAGCAGCGTGGCTAGCGGACTCTACGAGCAGTACTTC	CASSVASGLYEQYF
.	.	TRBV6-1	TRBJ2-7	TGTGCCAGCAGTGGTTATGGGGAAGACAGCTACTCCTACGAGCAGTACTTC	CASSGYGEDSYSYEQYF
once	.	TRBV20-1	TRBJ1-2	TGCAGTGCCAACTATAACTATGGCTACACCTTC	CSANYNYGYTF
.	.	TRBV11-2	TRBJ1-5	TGTGCCAGCAGCTTAGATCGTGGGGGGCAGCCCCAGCATTTT	CASSLDRGGQPQHF
.	TRBD1	TRBV5-4	TRBJ2-2	TGTGCCAGCAGCTTCCGTGGGACAGGGTCGAACACCGGGGAGCTGTTTTTT	CASSFRGTGSNTGELFF
.	TRBD2	TRBV10-3	TRBJ2-5	TGTGCCACCCTAGCGGGAGGGTCCCAAGAGACCCAGTACTTC	CATLAGGSQETQYF
.	.	TRBV11-2	TRBJ1-5	TGTGCCAGCAGCTTAGGGGGGCCGAGCCAGCCCCAGCATTTT	CASSLGGPSQPQHF
.	TRBD1	TRBV5-1	TRBJ1-2	TGCGCCAGCAGCTTGGGGACAGGAAGGTCCTATGGCTACACCTTC	CASSLGTGRSYGYTF
.	.	TRBV28	TRBJ2-5	TGTGCCAGCAGGGGGGTGGGGTTGACAATCCAGTACTTC	CASRGVGLTIQYF
.	TRBD1	TRBV5-4	TRBJ1-1	TGTGCCAGCAGCGGGGACAGGGGGGACACTGAAGCTTTCTTT	CASSGDRGDTEAFF
.	.	TRBV4-1	TRBJ1-6	TGCGCCAGCAGCCAAATGCCCGTGAGCTCCTATAATTCACCCCTCCACTTT	CASSQMPVSSYNSPLHF
.	.	TRBV18	TRBJ2-2	TGTGCCAGCTCCCATAAAGGGCGAGGGCTAGCTCCCCCTTTCACCGGGGAGCTGTTTTTT	CASSHKGRGLAPPFTGELFF
.	.	TRBV28	TRBJ1-3	TGTGCCAGCGTGAATAGCGACTCTGGAAACACCATATATTTT	CASVNSDSGNTIYF
.	TRBD1	TRBV2	TRBJ2-5	TGTGCCAGCAATATGCGGGACAGGGATGAAGAGACCCAGTACTTC	CASNMRDRDEETQYF
.	.	TRBV5-1	TRBJ2-1	TGCGCCAGCAGTCTCTCTCTAAATGAGCAGTTCTTC	CASSLSLNEQFF